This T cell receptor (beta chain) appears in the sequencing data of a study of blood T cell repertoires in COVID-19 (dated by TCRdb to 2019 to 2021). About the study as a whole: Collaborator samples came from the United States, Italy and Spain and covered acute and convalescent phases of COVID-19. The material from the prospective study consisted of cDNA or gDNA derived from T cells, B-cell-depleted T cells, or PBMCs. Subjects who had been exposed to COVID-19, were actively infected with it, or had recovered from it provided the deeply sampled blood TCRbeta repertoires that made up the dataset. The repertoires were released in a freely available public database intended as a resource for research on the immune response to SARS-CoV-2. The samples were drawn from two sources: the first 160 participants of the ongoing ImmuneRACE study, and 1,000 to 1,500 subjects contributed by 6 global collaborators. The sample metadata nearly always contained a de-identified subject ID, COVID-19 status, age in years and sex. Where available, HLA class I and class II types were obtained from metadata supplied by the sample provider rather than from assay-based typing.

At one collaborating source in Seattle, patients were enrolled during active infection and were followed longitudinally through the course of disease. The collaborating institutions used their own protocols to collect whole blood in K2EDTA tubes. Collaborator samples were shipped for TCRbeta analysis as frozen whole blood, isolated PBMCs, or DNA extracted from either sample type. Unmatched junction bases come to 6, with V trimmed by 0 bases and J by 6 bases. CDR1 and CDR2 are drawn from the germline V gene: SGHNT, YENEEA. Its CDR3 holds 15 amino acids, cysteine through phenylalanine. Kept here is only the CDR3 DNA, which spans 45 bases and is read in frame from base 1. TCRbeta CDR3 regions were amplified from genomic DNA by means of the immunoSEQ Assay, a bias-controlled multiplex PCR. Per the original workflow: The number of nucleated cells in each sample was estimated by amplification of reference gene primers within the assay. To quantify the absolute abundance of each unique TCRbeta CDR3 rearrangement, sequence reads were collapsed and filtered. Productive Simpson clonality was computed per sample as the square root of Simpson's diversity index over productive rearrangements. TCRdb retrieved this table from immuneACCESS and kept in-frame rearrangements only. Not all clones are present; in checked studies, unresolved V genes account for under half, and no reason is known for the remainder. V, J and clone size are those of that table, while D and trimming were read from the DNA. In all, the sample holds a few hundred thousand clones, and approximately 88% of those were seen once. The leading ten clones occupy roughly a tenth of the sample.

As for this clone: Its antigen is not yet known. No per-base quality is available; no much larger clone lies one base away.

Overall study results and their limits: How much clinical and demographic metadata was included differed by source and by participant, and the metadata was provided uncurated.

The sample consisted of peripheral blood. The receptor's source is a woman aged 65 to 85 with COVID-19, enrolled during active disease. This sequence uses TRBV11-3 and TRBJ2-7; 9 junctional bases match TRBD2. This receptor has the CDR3 CASSLDLASGTEQYF. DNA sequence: TGTGCCAGCAGCTTAGATTTAGCTAGCGGGACCGAGCAGTACTTC.